The 22 T cell receptor beta chains given below trace back to one sample, sequenced in a study of T cell responses to AZD1222 COVID-19 vaccine. Here immunoSEQ multiplex PCR was the method, and the copy in TCRdb shows in-frame clones only, minus some. The table includes roughly 76,000 clones, 70% to 90% detected once. This material consisted of peripheral blood, taken on day 0 of AZD1222 vaccination. The receptors were gathered from an adult in good health.

This clone was counted a few times. This rearrangement joins TRBV30 to TRBJ2-1; the D gene is possibly TRBD1 (6 bases). CDR1 and CDR2 from the germline V gene are GTSNPN and SVGIG (reference sequence). Trimming left V 3 bases short and J 6 bases short, with 12 bases between. The CDR3 sequence is 13 residues long. The CDR3 coding sequence is TGTGCCTGGAGCACACAGGGTGTCAATGAGCAGTTCTTC. Translation: CAWSTQGVNEQFF.

This clone turned up a few times. The chain combines TRBV27 with TRBJ1-6; D uncertain. The CDR3 contains 14 residues. Trimming removed 5 bases from V and 9 bases from J, with 14 bases in between. Germline CDR1 MNHEY, CDR2 SMNVEV (reference sequence). CDR3 sequence (DNA): TGTGCCAGCAGTCCTTCGGGATTGGGTTCACCCCTCCACTTT. It specifies CASSPSGLGSPLHF.

This clone has a count of ten or more. The chain couples TRBV5-5 to TRBJ2-3; the match to TRBD2 covers 12 bases. J was trimmed by 5 bases and V by 2 bases; bases with no gene match: 6. This CDR3 is built from 16 residues. Germline V gives CDR1 SGHKS, CDR2 YYEKEE (reference sequence). The chain's CDR3 is CASSLWGGLAGDTQYF. The CDR3 DNA reads as TGTGCCAGCAGCTTATGGGGGGGACTAGCGGGAGATACGCAGTATTTT.

The chain combines TRBV6-5 with TRBJ1-1; D is perhaps TRBD1 (5 bases). This CDR3 spans 14 amino acids. Per the germline V gene, CDR1 is MNHEY and CDR2 is SVGAGI. The V end lost 4 bases, the J end lost 8 bases, and 17 bases lay between the germline ends. The CDR3 here is CASSFQPRGVEAFF. CDR3 nucleotide sequence: TGTGCCAGCAGTTTTCAACCCCGAGGGGTGGAAGCTTTCTTT.

The V gene is TRBV6-5, the J gene TRBJ2-3; possible D gene TRBD2, 5 bases. Trimming cost V 6 bases and J 9 bases, with 19 bases left between them. Germline assignment: CDR1 MNHEY and CDR2 SVGAGI. The length of the CDR3 is 14 residues. Here the CDR3 DNA reads TGTGCCAGCAGAGGCGACCAACTAGTAACAACGCAGTATTTT. Residues: CASRGDQLVTTQYF.

The chain links TRBV6-5 to TRBJ2-7; possible D gene TRBD2, 6 bases. The CDR3 length is 13 residues. Between the trimmed V and J ends, which lost 6 bases and 1 base, there was a span of 10 bases. Germline loops: CDR1 MNHEY, CDR2 SVGAGI. The chain's CDR3 is CASSSRGSYEQYF. The CDR3, as DNA: TGTGCCAGCAGCTCGCGGGGTTCCTACGAGCAGTACTTC.

The rearrangement uses TRBV19 and TRBJ2-1; the D gene could be TRBD1 or TRBD2 (6 bases each). With 4 bases removed from V and 4 bases from J, the gap between germline ends came to 17 bases. Germline-derived CDR1 and CDR2 are LNHDA and SQIVND (reference sequence). The CDR3 consists of 16 residues. CDR3 protein: CASSRVSGAVYNEQFF. CDR3 sequence (DNA): TGTGCCAGTAGTAGAGTTTCGGGGGCGGTTTACAATGAGCAGTTCTTC.

This clone showed up many times. This chain connects TRBV5-4 to TRBJ2-2; D uncertain. CDR3 length equals 15 residues. Trimming pared 0 bases from V and 6 bases from J, leaving 12 bases between. CDR1 is SGHNT and CDR2 is YYREEE in the germline V gene (reference sequence). As DNA, the CDR3 is TGTGCCAGCAGCTTGGGGGCAGGCCCCGCCGGGGAGCTGTTTTTT. As protein: CASSLGAGPAGELFF. The full variable domain, rest sourced from reference TRBV5-4 and TRBJ2-2, is ETGVTQSPTHLIKTRGQQVTLRCSSQSGHNTVSWYQQALGQGPQFIFQYYREEENGRGNFPPRFSGLQFPNYSSELNVNALELDDSALYLCASSLGAGPAGELFFGEGSRLTVL.

The gene calls are TRBV27 and TRBJ2-1; possible D gene TRBD1, 7 bases. Germline CDR1 MNHEY, CDR2 SMNVEV (reference sequence). CDR3 size: 13 residues. The germline V and J ends were trimmed by 5 bases and 4 bases, with 9 bases remaining between them. The CDR3 DNA is TGTGCCAGCAGTCCAGGGGGGTACAATGAGCAGTTCTTC. Protein product: CASSPGGYNEQFF.

The chain recombines TRBV2 with TRBJ2-2; 9 positions agree with TRBD1. V was pared by 5 bases and J by 5 bases, with 6 bases of the junction left unmatched. The CDR3 totals 15 residues. Germline V lookup: CDR1 SNHLY, CDR2 FYNNEI. The DNA for the CDR3 is TGTGCCAGCAGTTTCACAGGGGGCGGAACCGGGGAGCTGTTTTTT. The encoded protein is CASSFTGGGTGELFF.

The chain carries TRBV19 and TRBJ1-2, with 10 bases fitting TRBD1. Germline V CDR1 and CDR2: LNHDA, SQIVND (reference sequence). V gave up 5 bases and J gave up 4 bases; unmatched junction bases: 10. The CDR3 has 16 residues. The CDR3 DNA reads as TGTGCCAGTAGTTTCGCCGGGACAGGGGCCTCCTATGGCTACACCTTC. It encodes CASSFAGTGASYGYTF.

The rearrangement joins TRBV7-9 to TRBJ1-4; unclear D gene. This CDR3 region has 14 residues. V was clipped by 1 base and J by 2 bases, with 5 bases between them. CDR1 is SEHNR, CDR2 FQNEAQ, per germline (reference sequence). CDR3 nucleotide sequence: TGTGCCAGCAGCTTAGTCAGGACTAATGAAAAACTGTTTTTT. It yields the protein CASSLVRTNEKLFF.

This clone was seen just once. The chain recombines TRBV7-2 with TRBJ1-2; maybe TRBD1 (6 bases). Trimming removed 4 bases from V and 4 bases from J, with 10 bases in between. Germline lookup yields CDR1 SGHTA and CDR2 FQGNSA. The CDR3 length is 13 residues. The CDR3 DNA sequence: TGTGCCAGCAGCTCAGGACAGATCTATGGCTACACCTTC. Protein: CASSSGQIYGYTF.

The chain uses TRBV5-4 and TRBJ2-2; TRBD2 matches at 9 bases. The CDR3 spans 16 residues. V shed 1 base, J shed 3 bases, and the junction held 4 bases outside the gene matches. Germline CDR1 reads SGHNT; CDR2 reads YYREEE (reference sequence). The CDR3 DNA reads TGTGCCAGCAGCTTGAGGCGGGGGGGCGACACCGGGGAGCTGTTTTTT. Amino acid sequence: CASSLRRGGDTGELFF. The variable domain in full, completed from reference TRBV5-4 and TRBJ2-2, reads ETGVTQSPTHLIKTRGQQVTLRCSSQSGHNTVSWYQQALGQGPQFIFQYYREEENGRGNFPPRFSGLQFPNYSSELNVNALELDDSALYLCASSLRRGGDTGELFFGEGSRLTVL.

The V and J genes are TRBV19 and TRBJ1-5; TRBD1 aligns across 7 bases. This CDR3 region has 14 residues. J lost 6 bases, V lost 10 bases, and 12 bases had no gene match. Germline CDR1 and CDR2: LNHDA and SQIVND (reference sequence). The CDR3 is CATSGQSESQPQHF. DNA for the CDR3: TGTGCCACCTCGGGACAGTCGGAGAGTCAGCCCCAGCATTTT.

The V call is TRBV6-5, the J call TRBJ1-6; TRBD1 matches 10 bases. The CDR3 is 14 residues long. Germline assignment: CDR1 MNHEY and CDR2 SVGAGI. V was clipped by 6 bases and J by 13 bases; unmatched bases: 9. This chain's CDR3 is CASSPGQGFRPLHF. CDR3 bases: TGTGCCAGCAGCCCGGGACAGGGGTTTAGGCCCCTCCACTTT.

The V call is TRBV9, the J call TRBJ2-1; 8 bases line up with TRBD2. Germline V gives CDR1 SGDLS, CDR2 YYNGEE. The CDR3 is made up of 14 amino acids. The V and J ends lost 4 bases and 7 bases, in that order; junction bases with no gene match: 7. The CDR3 reads CASSPGLAGNEQFF. CDR3 nucleotide sequence: TGTGCCAGCAGCCCTGGACTAGCCGGAAATGAGCAGTTCTTC.

J is TRBJ2-7 and V is TRBV28; no clear D. The CDR3 contains 12 residues. The germline gives CDR1 MDHEN, CDR2 SYDVKM. Trimming cost V 2 bases and J 1 base, with 3 bases left between them. CDR3 residues: CASSLPSYEQYF. DNA for the CDR3: TGTGCCAGCAGTTTACCGTCCTACGAGCAGTACTTC. Full variable domain (rest looked up from reference TRBV28 and TRBJ2-7): DVKVTQSSRYLVKRTGEKVFLECVQDMDHENMFWYRQDPGLGLRLIYFSYDVKMKEKGDIPEGYSVSREKKERFSLILESASTNQTSMYLCASSLPSYEQYFGPGTRLTVT.

The chain is built from TRBV7-6 and TRBJ2-3, with no clear D. The CDR3 is 13 amino acids. Germline assignment: CDR1 SGHVS and CDR2 FNYEAQ. The V and J ends lost 5 bases and 4 bases respectively, with 10 bases between them. CDR3 DNA: TGTGCCAGCAGCCCTAGAATCCCAGATACGCAGTATTTT. Amino acids: CASSPRIPDTQYF.

In this sample, this clone turned up a few times. The chain employs TRBV6-5 and TRBJ2-2; D may be TRBD1 or TRBD2 (6 bases each). This CDR3 has 14 amino acids. CDR1 is MNHEY and CDR2 is SVGAGI in the germline V gene. Trimming pared 7 bases from V and 5 bases from J, leaving 14 bases between. The CDR3 DNA follows: TGTGCCAGCATCCGGGGGCTATGGACCGGGGAGCTGTTTTTT. It is translated as CASIRGLWTGELFF.

This chain connects TRBV28 to TRBJ2-1; unclear D gene. Germline V gene lookup returns CDR1 MDHEN and CDR2 SYDVKM. V lost 4 bases and J 5 bases, leaving 12 bases between the germline ends. This CDR3 comprises 14 residues. In DNA, the CDR3 is TGTGCCAGCAGTTCAGCAAACGTAGACAATGAGCAGTTCTTC. It codes for CASSSANVDNEQFF.

The rearrangement joins TRBV2 to TRBJ2-7, with TRBD1 matching over 12 bases. V dropped 6 bases and J dropped 3; count of bases not matched to a gene: 6. CDR3 length equals 15 residues. Germline lookup yields CDR1 SNHLY and CDR2 FYNNEI. CDR3 sequence: CASSPGQGANYEQYV. CDR3 DNA: TGTGCCAGCAGCCCGGGACAGGGGGCCAACTACGAGCAGTACGTC.